A selection of T cell receptor beta chains follows, all from one sample in a study of blood T cell repertoires in COVID-19. TCRdb's copy holds only in-frame clones and misses some; the assay was immunoSEQ multiplex PCR. The data show about 150,000 clones, around 84% seen once. The material sequenced was peripheral blood. The receptors were sampled from a man aged 65 to 79 with acute or convalescent COVID-19. Both conserved end residues are part of each CDR3. The order of the fields is V gene, clone size, D gene, J gene, CDR3 DNA, CDR3 protein. D genes are given only for firm matches. Not all rows give a size; the values are once, few, many and, for expanded clones, a class.

V gene: TRBV7-3; clone size: .; D gene: .; J gene: TRBJ1-6; CDR3 DNA: TGTGCCAGCAGCTTTAATCTCGATTCACCCCTCCACTTT; CDR3 protein: CASSFNLDSPLHF
V gene: TRBV7-2; clone size: .; D gene: TRBD2; J gene: TRBJ2-5; CDR3 DNA: TGTGCCAGCAGCCAAGGGACTAGCGGGGGGGCTAGGGTCGAGACCCAGTACTTC; CDR3 protein: CASSQGTSGGARVETQYF
V gene: TRBV7-9; clone size: .; D gene: TRBD2; J gene: TRBJ2-2; CDR3 DNA: TGTGCCAGCAGCAAAGGACTAGCGGGAGCTTTTGACACCGGGGAGCTGTTTTTT; CDR3 protein: CASSKGLAGAFDTGELFF
V gene: TRBV19; clone size: once; D gene: .; J gene: TRBJ2-5; CDR3 DNA: TGTGCCAGTAGTCCTACAGGTCCCAGGGGTACCCAGTACTTC; CDR3 protein: CASSPTGPRGTQYF
V gene: TRBV12-5; clone size: .; D gene: TRBD2; J gene: TRBJ2-2; CDR3 DNA: TGTGCTAGTGGTTTGGTACTGGGAGTAGCGGGAGACCCCGGGGAGCTGTTTTTT; CDR3 protein: CASGLVLGVAGDPGELFF
V gene: TRBV7-9; clone size: few; D gene: TRBD2; J gene: TRBJ2-1; CDR3 DNA: TGTGCCAGCGTAGCGGGAGTCTACAATGAGCAGTTCTTC; CDR3 protein: CASVAGVYNEQFF
V gene: TRBV7-2; clone size: .; D gene: TRBD2; J gene: TRBJ2-1; CDR3 DNA: TGTGCCAGCAGCTTAGTGTTGCGGGAGGCGACCAGCTCCTACAATGAGCAGTTCTTC; CDR3 protein: CASSLVLREATSSYNEQFF
V gene: TRBV7-2; clone size: .; D gene: .; J gene: TRBJ1-2; CDR3 DNA: TGTGCCAGCAGCATATCCAGTCCGGGACATTCGGCGGGCTACACCTTC; CDR3 protein: CASSISSPGHSAGYTF
V gene: TRBV7-2; clone size: few; D gene: .; J gene: TRBJ2-2; CDR3 DNA: TGTGCCAGCAGGGAGGGCCTAGTTAACACCGGGGAGCTGTTTTTT; CDR3 protein: CASREGLVNTGELFF
V gene: TRBV27; clone size: few; D gene: TRBD2; J gene: TRBJ2-1; CDR3 DNA: TGTGCCAGCAACATAGCGGGTTCCTACAATGAGCAGTTCTTC; CDR3 protein: CASNIAGSYNEQFF
V gene: TRBV13; clone size: once; D gene: TRBD1; J gene: TRBJ2-7; CDR3 DNA: TGTGCCAGCAGTCAAAAACCCAGGGGGTACGAGCAGTACTTC; CDR3 protein: CASSQKPRGYEQYF
V gene: TRBV14; clone size: .; D gene: TRBD1; J gene: TRBJ1-4; CDR3 DNA: TGTGCCAGCAGCCACGTCGGAGGACAGGGTATGGGAAAACTGTTTTTT; CDR3 protein: CASSHVGGQGMGKLFF
V gene: TRBV3-1/TRBV3-2; clone size: .; D gene: TRBD1; J gene: TRBJ1-3; CDR3 DNA: TGTGCCAGCAGCCAAACCCCAGGGGGATCTGGAAACACCATATATTTT; CDR3 protein: CASSQTPGGSGNTIYF
V gene: TRBV6-5; clone size: .; D gene: TRBD1; J gene: TRBJ1-3; CDR3 DNA: TGTGCCAGCATAGACAGGGCTGGAAACACCATATATTTT; CDR3 protein: CASIDRAGNTIYF
V gene: TRBV6-5; clone size: .; D gene: .; J gene: TRBJ1-2; CDR3 DNA: TGTGCCAGCAGTCCGACATCGGTGGCTAACTATGGCTACACCTTC; CDR3 protein: CASSPTSVANYGYTF